The T cell receptor beta chain under discussion was sequenced for a study of shared clonotypes between healthy human individuals. Findings of the study overall: Represented genetic and exposure-history diversity was restricted by having few donors.

The method was immunoSEQ multiplex PCR; TCRdb's version includes in-frame clones alone and lacks a portion of them. Of around 2,100,000 clones listed, 85% to 95% were seen once; the top ten hold 1% to 1.5%. As concerns this clone: Its antigen is undetermined.

Terminally differentiated effector memory CD45RA+ cells were left out of the naive CD8 fraction, which was CD45RO-negative and positively selected for CCR7. V lost 3 bases and J lost 6, with 14 bases in between. There are 15 residues in the CDR3. The germline V gene encodes CDR1 MDHEN and CDR2 SYDVKM. The clonotype was recovered from a man aged 18 to 30 in good health. The genes are TRBV28 and TRBJ2-2; TRBD2 might be the D (5 bases). Sequences were obtained from naive CD8+ T cells sorted from blood. CDR3 sequence: CASSFSSRAAGELFF. In nucleotides, the CDR3 is TGTGCCAGCAGTTTTTCCTCGAGGGCTGCCGGGGAGCTGTTTTTT.